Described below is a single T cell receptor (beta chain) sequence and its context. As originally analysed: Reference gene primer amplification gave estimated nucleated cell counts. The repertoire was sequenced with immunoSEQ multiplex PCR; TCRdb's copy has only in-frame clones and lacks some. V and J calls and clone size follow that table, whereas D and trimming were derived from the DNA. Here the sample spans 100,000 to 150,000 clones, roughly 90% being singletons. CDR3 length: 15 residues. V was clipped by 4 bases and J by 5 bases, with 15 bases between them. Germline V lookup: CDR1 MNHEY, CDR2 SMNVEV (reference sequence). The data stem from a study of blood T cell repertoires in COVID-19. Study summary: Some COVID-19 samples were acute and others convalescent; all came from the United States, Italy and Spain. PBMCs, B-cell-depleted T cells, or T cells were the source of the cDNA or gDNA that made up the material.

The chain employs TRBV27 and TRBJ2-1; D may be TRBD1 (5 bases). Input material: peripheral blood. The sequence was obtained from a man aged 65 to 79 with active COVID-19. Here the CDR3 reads CASSSPDRFNNEQFF. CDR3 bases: TGTGCCAGCAGTTCTCCCGACAGATTTAACAATGAGCAGTTCTTC.